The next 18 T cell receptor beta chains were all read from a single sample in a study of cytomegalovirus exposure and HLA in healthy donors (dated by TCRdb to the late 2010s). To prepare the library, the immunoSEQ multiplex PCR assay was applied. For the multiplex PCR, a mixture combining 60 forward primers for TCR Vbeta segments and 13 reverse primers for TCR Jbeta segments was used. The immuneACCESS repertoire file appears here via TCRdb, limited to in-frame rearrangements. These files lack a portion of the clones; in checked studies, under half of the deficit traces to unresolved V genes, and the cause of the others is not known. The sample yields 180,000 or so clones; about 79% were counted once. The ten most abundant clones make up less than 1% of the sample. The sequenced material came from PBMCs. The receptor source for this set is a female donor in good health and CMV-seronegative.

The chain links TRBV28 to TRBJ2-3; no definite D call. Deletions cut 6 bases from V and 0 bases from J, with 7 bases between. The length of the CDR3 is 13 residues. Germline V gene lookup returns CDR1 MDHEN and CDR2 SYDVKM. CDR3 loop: CASRKTSTDTQYF. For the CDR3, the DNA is TGTGCCAGCAGAAAAACTAGCACAGATACGCAGTATTTT. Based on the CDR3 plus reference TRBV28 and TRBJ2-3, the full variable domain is DVKVTQSSRYLVKRTGEKVFLECVQDMDHENMFWYRQDPGLGLRLIYFSYDVKMKEKGDIPEGYSVSREKKERFSLILESASTNQTSMYLCASRKTSTDTQYFGPGTRLTVL.

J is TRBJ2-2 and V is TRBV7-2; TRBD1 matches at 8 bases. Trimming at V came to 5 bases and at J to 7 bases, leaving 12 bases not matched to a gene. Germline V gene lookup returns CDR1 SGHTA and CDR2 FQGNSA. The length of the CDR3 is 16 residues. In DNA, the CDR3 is TGTGCCAGCAGCCCCCAGGGGGCGGTCCGACGCGGGGAGCTGTTTTTT. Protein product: CASSPQGAVRRGELFF.

CDR3 in amino acids: CAWSVSLSYEQYF. CDR3 DNA sequence: TGTGCCTGGAGTGTAAGCCTCTCCTACGAGCAGTACTTC. V usage is TRBV30 and J usage is TRBJ2-7, with D hard to call. This CDR3 is 13 amino acids long. Between the trimmed V and J ends, which lost 0 bases and 0 bases, there was a span of 6 bases. Germline CDR1 and CDR2: GTSNPN and SVGIG (reference sequence).

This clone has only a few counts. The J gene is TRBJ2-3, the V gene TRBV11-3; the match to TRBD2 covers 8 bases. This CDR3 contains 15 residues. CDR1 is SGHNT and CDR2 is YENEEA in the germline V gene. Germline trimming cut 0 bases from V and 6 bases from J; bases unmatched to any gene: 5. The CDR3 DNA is TGTGCCAGCAGCTTAGATGGGACTAGAGGGGATACGCAGTATTTT. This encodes CASSLDGTRGDTQYF.

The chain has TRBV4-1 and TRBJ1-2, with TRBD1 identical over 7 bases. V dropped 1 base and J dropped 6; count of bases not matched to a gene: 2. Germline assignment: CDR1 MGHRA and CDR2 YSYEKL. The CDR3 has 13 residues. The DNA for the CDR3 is TGCGCCAGCAGCCAAGGACAGGGCGATGGCTACACCTTC. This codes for CASSQGQGDGYTF.

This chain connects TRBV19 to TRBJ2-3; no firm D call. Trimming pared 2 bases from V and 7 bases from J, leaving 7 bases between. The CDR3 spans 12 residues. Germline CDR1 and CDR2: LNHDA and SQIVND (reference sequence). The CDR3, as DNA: TGTGCCAGTAGTATAACTTCTCATACGCAGTATTTT. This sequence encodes CASSITSHTQYF. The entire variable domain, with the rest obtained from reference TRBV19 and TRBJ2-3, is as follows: DGGITQSPKYLFRKEGQNVTLSCEQNLNHDAMYWYRQDPGQGLRLIYYSQIVNDFQKGDIAEGYSVSREKKESFPLTVTSAQKNPTAFYLCASSITSHTQYFGPGTRLTVL.

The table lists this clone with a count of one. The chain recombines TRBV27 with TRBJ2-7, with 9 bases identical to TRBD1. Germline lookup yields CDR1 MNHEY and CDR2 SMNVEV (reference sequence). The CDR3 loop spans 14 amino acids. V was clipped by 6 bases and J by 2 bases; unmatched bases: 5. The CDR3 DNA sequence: TGTGCCAGCAGCGCCGGGACAGGGCCCTACGAGCAGTACTTC. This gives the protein CASSAGTGPYEQYF.

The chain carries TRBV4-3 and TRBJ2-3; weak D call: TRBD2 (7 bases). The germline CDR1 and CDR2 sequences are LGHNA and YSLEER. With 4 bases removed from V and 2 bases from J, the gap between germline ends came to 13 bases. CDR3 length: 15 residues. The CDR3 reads CASSPKGGATDTQYF. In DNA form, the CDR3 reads TGCGCCAGCAGCCCAAAAGGGGGGGCCACAGATACGCAGTATTTT.

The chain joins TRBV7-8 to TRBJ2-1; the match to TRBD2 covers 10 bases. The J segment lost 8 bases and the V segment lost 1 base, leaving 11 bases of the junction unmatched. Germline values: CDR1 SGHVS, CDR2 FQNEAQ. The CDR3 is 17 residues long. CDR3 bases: TGTGCCAGCAGCTTAGGGAGGCTCCTAGCGGGAGTATATGAGCAGTTCTTC. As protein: CASSLGRLLAGVYEQFF. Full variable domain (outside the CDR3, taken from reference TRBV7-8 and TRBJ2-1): GAGVSQSPRYKVAKRGQDVALRCDPISGHVSLFWYQQALGQGPEFLTYFQNEAQLDKSGLPSDRFFAERPEGSVSTLKIQRTQQEDSAVYLCASSLGRLLAGVYEQFFGPGTRLTVL.

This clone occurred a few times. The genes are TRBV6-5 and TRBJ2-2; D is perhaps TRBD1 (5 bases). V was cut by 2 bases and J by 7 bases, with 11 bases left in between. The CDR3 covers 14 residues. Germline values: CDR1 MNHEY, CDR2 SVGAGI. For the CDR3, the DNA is TGTGCCAGCAGTTACCCGTCTCAGGGCGGGGAGCTGTTTTTT. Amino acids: CASSYPSQGGELFF.

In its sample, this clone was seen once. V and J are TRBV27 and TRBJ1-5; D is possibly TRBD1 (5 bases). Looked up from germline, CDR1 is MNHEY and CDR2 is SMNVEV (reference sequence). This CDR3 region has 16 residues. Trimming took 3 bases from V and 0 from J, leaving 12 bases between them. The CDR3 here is CASSLGGTDSNQPQHF. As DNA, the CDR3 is TGTGCCAGCAGTTTGGGCGGGACGGATAGCAATCAGCCCCAGCATTTT.

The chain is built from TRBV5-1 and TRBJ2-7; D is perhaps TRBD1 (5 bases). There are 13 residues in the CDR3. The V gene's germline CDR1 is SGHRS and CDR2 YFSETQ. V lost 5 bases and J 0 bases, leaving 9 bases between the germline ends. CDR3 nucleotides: TGCGCCAGCAGGGCCGACAGCTCCTACGAGCAGTACTTC. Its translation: CASRADSSYEQYF.

The CDR3 sequence: CASMGAGGFSNQPQHF. The CDR3 nucleotides are TGTGCCAGCATGGGGGCAGGGGGCTTTAGCAATCAGCCCCAGCATTTT. The rearrangement joins TRBV2 to TRBJ1-5; 8 bases fit TRBD1. Germline CDR1 reads SNHLY; CDR2 reads FYNNEI. The CDR3 has 16 residues. Trimming at V came to 7 bases and at J to 0 bases, leaving 8 bases not matched to a gene.

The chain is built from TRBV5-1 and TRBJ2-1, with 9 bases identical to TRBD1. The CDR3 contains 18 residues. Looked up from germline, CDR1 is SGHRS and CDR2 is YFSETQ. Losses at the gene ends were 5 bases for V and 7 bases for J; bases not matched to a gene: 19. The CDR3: CASSSGTGSFFAPNEQFF. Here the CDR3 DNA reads TGCGCCAGCAGTTCCGGGACAGGGAGCTTTTTTGCCCCAAATGAGCAGTTCTTC.

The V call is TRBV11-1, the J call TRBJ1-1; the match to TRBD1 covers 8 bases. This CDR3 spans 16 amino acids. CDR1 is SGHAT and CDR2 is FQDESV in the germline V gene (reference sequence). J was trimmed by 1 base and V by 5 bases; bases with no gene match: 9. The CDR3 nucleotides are TGTGCCAGCAGCAAGACCCAGGGGGCGGCGAACACTGAAGCTTTCTTT. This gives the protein CASSKTQGAANTEAFF.

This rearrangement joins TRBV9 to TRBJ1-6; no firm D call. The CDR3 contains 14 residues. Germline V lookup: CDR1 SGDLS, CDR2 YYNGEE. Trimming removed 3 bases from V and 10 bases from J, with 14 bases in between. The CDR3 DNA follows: TGTGCCAGCAGCGGACCCGCGGGCCGATCACCCCTCCACTTT. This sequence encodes CASSGPAGRSPLHF.

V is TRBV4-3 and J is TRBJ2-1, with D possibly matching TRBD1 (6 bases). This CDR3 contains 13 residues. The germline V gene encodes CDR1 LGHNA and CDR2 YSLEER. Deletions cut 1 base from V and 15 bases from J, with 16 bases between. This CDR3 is CASSQAAGVPPFF. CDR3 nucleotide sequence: TGCGCCAGCAGCCAAGCAGCAGGGGTACCCCCGTTCTTC.

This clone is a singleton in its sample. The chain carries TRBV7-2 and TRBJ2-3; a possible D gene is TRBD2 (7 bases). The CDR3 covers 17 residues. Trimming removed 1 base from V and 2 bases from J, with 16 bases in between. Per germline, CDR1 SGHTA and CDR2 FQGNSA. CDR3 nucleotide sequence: TGTGCCAGCAGCTTAGTGGGGGCGGGAGTTATCACAGATACGCAGTATTTT. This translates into CASSLVGAGVITDTQYF.